Following are 29 T cell receptor beta chains from one sample sequenced in a study of PD-1 blockade in mismatch repair-deficient tumors. The assay was immunoSEQ multiplex PCR, and TCRdb's table has in-frame clones only and misses some. This sample yields 70,000 to 90,000 clones, of which approximately 78% are seen a single time; less than 6% belongs to the top ten. The material sequenced was peripheral blood, taken 44 weeks after starting pembrolizumab. These receptors originate from an adult with mismatch repair-deficient cancer.

The chain employs TRBV11-3 and TRBJ2-3; TRBD2 aligns across 12 bases. The ends lost 5 bases at V and 4 bases at J; junction bases unmatched: 16. The germline gives CDR1 SGHNT, CDR2 YENEEA. CDR3 length: 19 amino acids. CDR3 in DNA: TGTGCCAGCAGCCCTCGCGCTAGCGGGAGGGCCGAGGGGGCAGATACGCAGTATTTT. Its protein is CASSPRASGRAEGADTQYF.

This clone was seen a single time. The chain has TRBV5-4 and TRBJ1-1; 7 positions match TRBD1. The CDR3 is made up of 16 amino acids. Germline V CDR1 and CDR2: SGHNT, YYREEE (reference sequence). The V and J ends lost 5 bases and 5 bases, in that order; junction bases with no gene match: 15. This CDR3 reads CASSRRQGGDWTEAFF. The CDR3 DNA follows: TGTGCCAGCAGTCGTAGACAGGGTGGGGATTGGACTGAAGCTTTCTTT.

Remarks on this clone: The germline gene is not matched at one end of the junction; a read error may be the cause. This rearrangement joins TRBV10-3 to TRBJ1-2; maybe TRBD1 (6 bases). The CDR3 loop spans 13 amino acids. Germline V gene lookup returns CDR1 ENHRY and CDR2 SYGVKD. CDR3 region: CAISVFRDRDTSF. The CDR3 nucleotides read TGTGCCATCAGTGTATTCAGGGACCGGGACACGAGCTTC.

Comments on this clone: Additional DNA sequences in this sample encode the identical CDR3. This rearrangement joins TRBV9 to TRBJ2-3; D is unclear. Between the trimmed V and J ends, which lost 0 bases and 0 bases, there was a span of 5 bases. Germline V gene sequence: CDR1 SGDLS, CDR2 YYNGEE. CDR3 length equals 14 residues. The DNA of the CDR3 is TGTGCCAGCAGCGTAGAAGGGAGCACAGATACGCAGTATTTT. It encodes CASSVEGSTDTQYF.

This chain uses TRBV30 with TRBJ2-1; 10 bases agree with TRBD1. The J segment lost 9 bases and the V segment lost 5 bases, leaving 10 bases of the junction unmatched. Germline CDR1 and CDR2: GTSNPN and SVGIG (reference sequence). The CDR3 extends over 14 amino acids. The CDR3 DNA reads as TGTGCCTGGTCCAGGGGGACAGGGGTATCTGAGCAGTTCTTC. Translation gives CAWSRGTGVSEQFF.

This clone was seen only once. The chain combines TRBV15 with TRBJ2-1, with TRBD2 as a possible D gene (5 bases). V gave up 7 bases and J gave up 6 bases, with 13 bases separating them. The CDR3 length is 13 residues. Germline values: CDR1 LNHNV, CDR2 YYDKDF (reference sequence). CDR3 loop: CATMGDPGNEQFF. CDR3 nucleotide sequence: TGTGCCACCATGGGAGATCCCGGCAATGAGCAGTTCTTC.

This clone was detected only once. The chain carries TRBV6-5 and TRBJ1-1; tentatively, D is TRBD1 (5 bases). The CDR3 contains 13 residues. Germline V lookup: CDR1 MNHEY, CDR2 SVGAGI. The ends were cut back, 6 bases at V and 1 base at J, with 9 bases in the middle. CDR3: CASRRDGNTEAFF. The DNA for the CDR3 is TGTGCCAGCAGAAGGGACGGGAACACTGAAGCTTTCTTT.

Sample share makes this clone medium-sized. The chain has TRBV7-9 and TRBJ2-1; TRBD2 matches 10 bases. Germline V gene lookup returns CDR1 SEHNR and CDR2 FQNEAQ (reference sequence). CDR3 length: 18 amino acids. J lost 0 bases, V lost 4 bases, and 9 bases had no gene match. The CDR3 region is CASSSFSGRTSSYNEQFF. CDR3 bases: TGTGCCAGCAGCTCCTTTAGCGGGAGGACAAGCTCCTACAATGAGCAGTTCTTC.

The J gene is TRBJ2-1, the V gene TRBV19; D remains unclear. This CDR3 region has 14 residues. The V end lost 2 bases, the J end lost 8 bases, and 13 bases lay between the germline ends. CDR1 and CDR2 (germline): LNHDA, SQIVND (reference sequence). For the CDR3, the DNA is TGTGCCAGTAGTATACGGGCTCCGTCCGATGAGCAGTTCTTC. The encoded protein is CASSIRAPSDEQFF.

The chain combines TRBV28 with TRBJ1-2; 10 positions match TRBD1. The CDR3 spans 14 residues. V lost 5 bases to trimming and J lost 8 bases; unmatched junction nucleotides: 8. Per the germline V gene, CDR1 is MDHEN and CDR2 is SYDVKM. This CDR3 is CASSPGTGERGYTF. The CDR3 DNA follows: TGTGCCAGCAGTCCCGGGACAGGGGAGCGCGGCTACACCTTC.

The CDR3 coding sequence is TGTGCCAGCAGCTCCCTTCCCTACCGGTCGGGACAGCAACAAGAGACCCAGTACTTC. Translated: CASSSLPYRSGQQQETQYF. This chain links TRBV11-1 with TRBJ2-5; 7 bases map to TRBD1. The germline gives CDR1 SGHAT, CDR2 FQDESV (reference sequence). V lost 4 bases, J lost 2 bases, and 19 bases stayed unmatched. The CDR3 runs 19 residues.

The V gene is TRBV19, the J gene TRBJ2-7; 9 bases map to TRBD2. The CDR3 consists of 12 residues. Germline trimming cut 8 bases from V and 5 bases from J; bases unmatched to any gene: 4. Germline CDR1 reads LNHDA; CDR2 reads SQIVND (reference sequence). DNA of the CDR3: TGTGCCAGTGAGGGACTAGCTCACGAGCAGTACTTC. Its protein is CASEGLAHEQYF.

The chain's CDR3 is CASSPGTSGTDTQYF. DNA of the CDR3: TGTGCCAGCTCACCCGGGACTAGCGGGACCGATACGCAGTATTTT. V usage is TRBV18 and J usage is TRBJ2-3; the match to TRBD2 covers 13 bases. In germline, CDR1 is KGHSH, CDR2 LQKENI. Trimming removed 3 bases from V and 6 bases from J; junction bases left unmatched: 3. This CDR3 is 15 amino acids long.

The chain combines TRBV18 with TRBJ2-6; D could derive from TRBD1 or TRBD2 (5 bases each). The germline V and J ends were trimmed by 3 bases and 2 bases, with 8 bases remaining between them. CDR3 length equals 15 residues. The germline V gene encodes CDR1 KGHSH and CDR2 LQKENI. CDR3 residues: CASSPGAPGANVLTF. In DNA form, the CDR3 reads TGTGCCAGCTCACCCGGGGCTCCTGGGGCCAACGTCCTGACTTTC. Full variable domain (missing parts from reference TRBV18 and TRBJ2-6): NAGVMQNPRHLVRRRGQEARLRCSPMKGHSHVYWYRQLPEEGLKFMVYLQKENIIDESGMPKERFSAEFPKEGPSILRIQQVVRGDSAAYFCASSPGAPGANVLTFGAGSRLTVL.

The chain recombines TRBV5-5 with TRBJ2-2, with D uncertain. Trimming stripped 1 base from V and 4 bases from J, with 14 bases between. The germline V gene encodes CDR1 SGHKS and CDR2 YYEKEE (reference sequence). The CDR3 is 16 residues long. In DNA, the CDR3 is TGTGCCAGCAGCTTGCTTGTTAGGGTACCCACCGGGGAGCTGTTTTTT. Amino acids: CASSLLVRVPTGELFF.

This chain links TRBV7-9 with TRBJ2-7; D is ambiguous. CDR1 is SEHNR, CDR2 FQNEAQ, per germline (reference sequence). CDR3 length: 13 amino acids. Trimming pared 1 base from V and 0 bases from J, leaving 4 bases between. Here the CDR3 reads CASSLGPSYEQYF. For the CDR3, the DNA is TGTGCCAGCAGCTTAGGGCCCTCCTACGAGCAGTACTTC.

The rearrangement uses TRBV7-8 and TRBJ2-1; no clear D. CDR1 is SGHVS, CDR2 FQNEAQ, per germline. The CDR3 contains 15 residues. Trimming pared 2 bases from V and 0 bases from J, leaving 8 bases between. CDR3 amino acids: CASSLKGGSYNEQFF. The DNA for the CDR3 is TGTGCCAGCAGCTTAAAGGGCGGCTCCTACAATGAGCAGTTCTTC.

The chain is built from TRBV6-6 and TRBJ2-7; TRBD2 matches at 12 bases. The J segment lost 2 bases and the V segment lost 5 bases, leaving 7 bases of the junction unmatched. Germline loops: CDR1 MNHNY, CDR2 SVGAGI (reference sequence). This CDR3 is 16 amino acids long. The CDR3 coding sequence is TGTGCCAGCAGTCCTCCTAGCGGGAGGGCCCCCTACGAGCAGTACTTC. It codes for CASSPPSGRAPYEQYF.

This sequence joins TRBV18 and TRBJ1-4; maybe TRBD1 (5 bases). Trimming took 3 bases from V and 0 from J, leaving 8 bases between them. From germline, CDR1 is KGHSH and CDR2 LQKENI. The CDR3 runs 15 residues. The CDR3 loop is CASSPLGATNEKLFF. For the CDR3, the DNA is TGTGCCAGCTCACCCCTGGGGGCAACTAATGAAAAACTGTTTTTT.

The V call is TRBV7-9, the J call TRBJ2-1, with 9 bases that match TRBD2. V dropped 2 bases and J dropped 7; count of bases not matched to a gene: 6. The germline CDR1 and CDR2 sequences are SEHNR and FQNEAQ (reference sequence). This CDR3 is 15 amino acids long. This CDR3 is CASSLSVSGSNEQFF. CDR3 bases: TGTGCCAGCAGCTTAAGTGTTAGCGGGAGTAATGAGCAGTTCTTC.

The chain couples TRBV5-1 to TRBJ2-3; TRBD2 is a possible D gene (5 bases). V shed 4 bases and J shed 4 bases, with 13 bases lying between them. CDR3 size: 14 residues. Germline CDR1 and CDR2: SGHRS and YFSETQ. The CDR3 DNA reads as TGCGCCAGCAGCCAAGGCCGGGATCCAGATACGCAGTATTTT. It specifies CASSQGRDPDTQYF.

V is TRBV6-5 and J is TRBJ2-7; no clear D. Trimming removed 7 bases at V and 0 bases at J, with 10 bases between. Germline CDR1 MNHEY, CDR2 SVGAGI. This CDR3 contains 13 residues. CDR3 loop: CASNNGVSYEQYF. CDR3 sequence (DNA): TGTGCCAGCAATAACGGCGTCTCCTACGAGCAGTACTTC.

The chain recombines TRBV7-9 with TRBJ2-3; D ambiguous. The ends were cut back, 1 base at V and 6 bases at J, with 5 bases in the middle. This CDR3 comprises 12 residues. From germline, CDR1 is SEHNR and CDR2 FQNEAQ (reference sequence). The CDR3 spells CASSLEVDTQYF. For the CDR3, the DNA is TGTGCCAGCAGCTTAGAGGTCGATACGCAGTATTTT.

This chain joins TRBV7-8 and TRBJ1-2; weak D call: TRBD1 (5 bases). Trimming cost V 5 bases and J 3 bases, with 16 bases left between them. The CDR3 loop spans 15 amino acids. Germline lookup yields CDR1 SGHVS and CDR2 FQNEAQ. CDR3 loop: CASSPVGGQYYGYTF. CDR3 sequence (DNA): TGTGCCAGCAGCCCCGTGGGGGGTCAGTACTATGGCTACACCTTC.

This chain joins TRBV2 and TRBJ2-3; weak D call: TRBD1 (5 bases). V gave up 7 bases and J gave up 4 bases, with 12 bases separating them. There are 13 residues in the CDR3. CDR1 is SNHLY and CDR2 is FYNNEI in the germline V gene. The CDR3 loop is CASTRGLADTQYF. Here the CDR3 DNA reads TGTGCCAGCACAAGGGGATTGGCAGATACGCAGTATTTT.

The J gene is TRBJ2-3, the V gene TRBV15; 10 bases map to TRBD2. Germline V gene sequence: CDR1 LNHNV, CDR2 YYDKDF (reference sequence). The junction had 6 bases not matched to a gene; V was cut back by 4 bases and J by 14 bases. The CDR3 runs 12 residues. The CDR3 DNA follows: TGTGCCACCAGCAAACAACTAGCGGGAAGGTATTTT. The encoded protein is CATSKQLAGRYF.

V gene TRBV5-5 combines with J gene TRBJ2-7, with 9 bases identical to TRBD2. Germline CDR1 is SGHKS and CDR2 is YYEKEE (reference sequence). Germline trimming cut 4 bases from V and 3 bases from J; bases unmatched to any gene: 8. The CDR3 extends over 15 amino acids. The CDR3 bases are TGTGCCAGCAGCCTGACTAGCGGAGGGGACTACGAGCAGTACTTC. Its protein is CASSLTSGGDYEQYF.

The chain is built from TRBV5-1 and TRBJ2-7, with 7 bases fitting TRBD2. This CDR3 contains 15 residues. Germline-derived CDR1 and CDR2 are SGHRS and YFSETQ. J lost 2 bases, V lost 1 base, and 6 bases had no gene match. CDR3 sequence (DNA): TGCGCCAGCAGCTTGACAACAGCGGGACCCTACGAGCAGTACTTC. Protein sequence: CASSLTTAGPYEQYF.

The chain couples TRBV7-2 to TRBJ2-7, with unresolved D. CDR3 length equals 15 residues. CDR1 SGHTA and CDR2 FQGNSA come from the germline V gene. Trimming removed 5 bases at V and 7 bases at J, with 21 bases between. CDR3 in amino acids: CASSASVGPKGEQYF. In nucleotides, the CDR3 is TGTGCCAGCAGCGCATCGGTCGGCCCAAAAGGGGAGCAGTACTTC.